This TCR beta chain was identified during a study of blood T cell repertoires in COVID-19. Authors' analysis steps: For nucleated cells, counts were estimated from reference gene primer amplification. Profiled with immunoSEQ multiplex PCR; TCRdb holds only in-frame clones, not every one. V, J and clone size reflect that table, while D and trimming were determined from the DNA. This sample has tens of thousands of clones, with about 86% found just once. CDR1 is SGHDT, CDR2 YYEEEE, per germline. V lost 0 bases to trimming and J lost 6 bases, with 19 bases between them. This CDR3 has 16 residues. The TCR comes from a man aged 70 or older with acute or convalescent COVID-19. The specimen was peripheral blood. The rearrangement links TRBV5-6 to TRBJ2-7; D remains unclear. The CDR3 sequence is CASSLVGGFASREQYF. CDR3 bases: TGTGCCAGCAGCTTGGTAGGCGGATTTGCCTCCCGCGAGCAGTACTTC.